Reported below is one T cell receptor (beta chain). Its specificity is not known. This sample is drawn from a study of shared clonotypes between healthy human individuals. Overall study findings and caveats: Clonotype sharing among donors, it was expected, would be affected by sequencing depth.

There are 15 residues in the CDR3. The germline V gene has CDR1 SGHRS and CDR2 YFSETQ. Trimming took off 4 bases at V and 4 bases at J, with 14 bases between the two ends. Every immunoSEQ plate was one replicate of a subset's evenly spread DNA. Using immunoSEQ multiplex PCR, the repertoire was profiled, and TCRdb retains in-frame clones only, with some absent. The sample lists about 480,000 clones, roughly 85% seen once, with roughly an eighth in the top ten. The chain has TRBV5-1 and TRBJ2-2; D may be TRBD1 (6 bases). Sequenced: PBMCs. This clonotype was sampled from a woman aged 40 to 50 in good health. Some clones in this sample may be carry-over from other donors' samples. The CDR3 protein is CASSPYRESTGELFF. CDR3 DNA sequence: TGCGCCAGCAGCCCGTACAGGGAATCCACCGGGGAGCTGTTTTTT.